What follows is one TCR beta chain and its context. The antigen remains undetermined. These data belong to a study of T cell responses to AZD1222 COVID-19 vaccine. Study-wide findings and caveats: Mostly white British, mostly female donors; authors suggested clonal diversity may be underestimated. Baseline testing showed seropositivity in only 6 or 7 AZD1222 recipients. Vaccine-associated CD4 TCRs spanned spike, dominant at 160-218 and 743-854. Repertoire sampling happened only post peak T cell response.

Profiled with immunoSEQ multiplex PCR; TCRdb holds only in-frame clones, not every one. Of about 140,000 clones in the sample, 88% were seen once. Germline CDR1 and CDR2: MNHEY and SMNVEV (reference sequence). V shed 5 bases and J 5 bases; nucleotides not matched to a gene: 7. This CDR3 is built from 15 residues. The receptor was isolated from an adult who received the AZD1222 COVID-19 vaccine. This chain uses TRBV27 with TRBJ1-1, with TRBD1 matching 11 bases. The sequenced sample was peripheral blood, obtained 28 days after the second AZD1222 dose. This chain's CDR3 is CASSKRDRGSTEAFF. The CDR3 DNA is TGTGCCAGCAGTAAACGGGACAGGGGGAGTACTGAAGCTTTCTTT.